This is a list of T cell receptor beta chains from one sample in a study of CD8+ T cells in alopecia areata. The protocol was immunoSEQ multiplex PCR, while the TCRdb copy is restricted to in-frame clones and leaves out a portion. The table shows around 290,000 clones, with roughly 60% occurring only once. Sequencing used CD4+ T cells sorted from blood, obtained at week 24, from a patient treated with tofacitinib. These receptors were obtained from a human donor with alopecia areata. The CDR3 runs from the conserved cysteine through the conserved F or W. A D gene is named only where the DNA matches it firmly. Not all rows give a size; the values are once, few, many and, for expanded clones, a class.

CDR3nt,CDR3aa,d_gene,j_gene,abundance,v_gene
TGTGCCAGCAGCCACAGGGAGGCTGGGGCCAACGTCCTGACTTTC,CASSHREAGANVLTF,-,TRBJ2-6,-,TRBV7-9
TGTGCCAGCAGCTTAACTGTGTACACTGAAGCTTTCTTT,CASSLTVYTEAFF,-,TRBJ1-1,few,TRBV7-2
TGTGCCAGCAGTGTAGCGGGGCGCAACGAGCAGTACTTC,CASSVAGRNEQYF,TRBD2,TRBJ2-7,few,TRBV5-4
TGTGCCAGCAGTTTATCATACGGATCGAACACTGAAGCTTTCTTT,CASSLSYGSNTEAFF,-,TRBJ1-1,-,TRBV27
TGTGCCAGCAGCTCGACAGCGAGCTCCTACGAGCAGTACTTC,CASSSTASSYEQYF,-,TRBJ2-7,-,TRBV5-6
TGTGCCAGCTCACCGACAGGAGAGACCCAGTACTTC,CASSPTGETQYF,-,TRBJ2-5,-,TRBV18
TGTGCCTGGAGTGTACGTCCGGGCATGGAGACCCAGTACTTC,CAWSVRPGMETQYF,-,TRBJ2-5,once,TRBV30
TGCGCCAGCAGCCAAGGCCTTACAGGGGGCTACAATCAGCCCCAGCATTTT,CASSQGLTGGYNQPQHF,TRBD1,TRBJ1-5,-,TRBV4-1
TGTGCCAGCAGTTACGAAGGGAACACTGAAGCTTTCTTT,CASSYEGNTEAFF,-,TRBJ1-1,-,TRBV6-6
TGTGCCAGCAGTGATGATGGGGGGTCCAGAGAGACCCAGTACTTC,CASSDDGGSRETQYF,-,TRBJ2-5,-,TRBV25-1
TGTGCCAGCAGCTTAGATCTGGACAATGAGCAGTTCTTC,CASSLDLDNEQFF,-,TRBJ2-1,-,TRBV11-2
TGTGCCAGCAGCTTAGGGGCAGCCTATGGCTACACCTTC,CASSLGAAYGYTF,-,TRBJ1-2,-,TRBV7-2
TGTGCCAGCAGCTTAGGGGCTATCTCCTACGAGCAGTACTTC,CASSLGAISYEQYF,-,TRBJ2-7,few,TRBV13
TGCAGCGTTGAGAGAGACTATGGCTACACCTTC,CSVERDYGYTF,-,TRBJ1-2,few,TRBV29-1
TGTGCCAGCAGAGAATCATGGACAGGCTTCAACAATGAGCAGTTCTTC,CASRESWTGFNNEQFF,TRBD1,TRBJ2-1,-,TRBV6-1
TGTGCCAGCAGCACCGGGGGGGCCTACGAGCAGTACTTC,CASSTGGAYEQYF,TRBD2,TRBJ2-7,-,TRBV7-2
TGTGCCAGCAGCCCCAGCGGGGAAATAACAAAACTGTTTTTT,CASSPSGEITKLFF,-,TRBJ1-4,-,TRBV6-5
TGTGCCAGCAGCGGGTCCCGGACAGGGGCCCAATTGAGGGCTGACGGCTACACCTTC,CASSGSRTGAQLRADGYTF,TRBD1,TRBJ1-2,-,TRBV2
TGCAGTGCTGTGGCTGGAGATACGCAGTATTTT,CSAVAGDTQYF,-,TRBJ2-3,-,TRBV20-1
TGCGCCAGCAGCCAAGTCAGTTTACTGCAAGAGACCCAGTACTTC,CASSQVSLLQETQYF,-,TRBJ2-5,once,TRBV4-3
TGTGCCAGCAGTGGGGGGACAGGGCGAAATCAGCCCCAGCATTTT,CASSGGTGRNQPQHF,TRBD1,TRBJ1-5,-,TRBV6-6
TGTGCCTGGAGTGTACTTGGAGGGCAGACCCAGTACTTC,CAWSVLGGQTQYF,-,TRBJ2-5,once,TRBV30
TGTGCCAGCAGCTTAGGCAACGGGGGGGCAACAGATACGCAGTATTTT,CASSLGNGGATDTQYF,TRBD2,TRBJ2-3,-,TRBV7-9
TGTGCCAGCAGCTTAGTGTTGTATTCCGATTCACCCCTCCACTTT,CASSLVLYSDSPLHF,-,TRBJ1-6,-,TRBV7-2
TGTGCCAGCAGCGTAGGCCAAGAGACCCAGTACTTC,CASSVGQETQYF,-,TRBJ2-5,-,TRBV9
TGTGCCAGCAGCCAAGATCTAGCGGGGGGGGACAATGAGCAGTTCTTC,CASSQDLAGGDNEQFF,TRBD2,TRBJ2-1,-,TRBV4-2
TGCAGCGTTGAAGTGGGGACAGTGAACACTGAAGCTTTCTTT,CSVEVGTVNTEAFF,TRBD1,TRBJ1-1,-,TRBV29-1
TGTGCCAGCACCTACCGGGCCAAAAACATTCAGTACTTC,CASTYRAKNIQYF,-,TRBJ2-4,-,TRBV2
TGTGCTAGTGGTTTGTCCGGACCCCTGCTAGCTTTCTTT,CASGLSGPLLAFF,-,TRBJ1-1,-,TRBV12-5
TGTGCCAGCAGTGTCCCGGGACCCTTGATCTACGAGCAGTACTTC,CASSVPGPLIYEQYF,-,TRBJ2-7,few,TRBV25-1
TGTGCCAGCAGTTCCCACGGGACAGGTCTTTTCGAGCAGTACTTC,CASSSHGTGLFEQYF,TRBD1,TRBJ2-7,-,TRBV28
TGTGCCAGTAGTGGGGGACATCGGGCAACTAATGAAAAACTGTTTTTT,CASSGGHRATNEKLFF,-,TRBJ1-4,-,TRBV19
TGTGCCAGCAGCTTTTCCTCAGGACAGAAACTCAGAAACACTGAAGCTTTCTTT,CASSFSSGQKLRNTEAFF,-,TRBJ1-1,-,TRBV5-6
TGTGCCAGCAGTTTATTTGCATTGAATCGGGACAAACCCTACGAGCAGTACTTC,CASSLFALNRDKPYEQYF,-,TRBJ2-7,once,TRBV28
TGTGCCAGCAGCGTAGAGGCAGGCACAGATACGCAGTATTTT,CASSVEAGTDTQYF,-,TRBJ2-3,-,TRBV9
TGTGCCAGCAGCACCCGACAGGGACAAGAGACCCAGTACTTC,CASSTRQGQETQYF,TRBD1,TRBJ2-5,-,TRBV9
TGTGCCAGCAGGCAACGAGGAGGCTCCTACAATGAGCAGTTCTTC,CASRQRGGSYNEQFF,-,TRBJ2-1,-,TRBV6-5
TGTGCCTGGTCCCACAGGGCGAACACTGAAGCTTTCTTT,CAWSHRANTEAFF,-,TRBJ1-1,-,TRBV30
TGTGCCAGCAGTTTCAAGGCAGGGGTCAATCAGCCCCAGCATTTT,CASSFKAGVNQPQHF,-,TRBJ1-5,-,TRBV27
TGTGCCAGCAGCTGGGGCCCGGGACTAGCGGGACCTGGCGAGACCCAGTACTTC,CASSWGPGLAGPGETQYF,TRBD2,TRBJ2-5,-,TRBV5-6